This T cell receptor beta chain was sequenced in a study of OX40 agonist ivuxolimab in advanced cancers. Whole-study context: At around 81% male, the cohort had a mean age of 60 years, ranging from about 23 to 79. Under the entry rules, prior anti-PD-1, anti-PD-L1 or anti-CTLA-4 therapy was allowed, and roughly 41% had some.

Worth noting for this clone: Its antigen is still unknown.

Notes on the study in general: Which antigen the expanded peripheral T cells recognized is unknown.

Only in-frame clones appear in the TCRdb table, and some are missing; sequencing was by immunoSEQ multiplex PCR. The table includes about 60,000 clones, 86% detected once. Looked up from germline, CDR1 is SGHDT and CDR2 is YYEEEE. V was pared by 0 bases and J by 4 bases, with 10 bases between. CDR3 length: 14 residues. Sequences were derived from CD4+ or CD8+ T cells sorted from blood, sampled in a trial of the OX40 agonist ivuxolimab. The clonotype comes from an adult with an advanced solid tumor such as melanoma, head and neck, liver or kidney cancer. The chain carries TRBV5-6 and TRBJ2-5; D perhaps matches TRBD1 (5 bases). The CDR3 nucleotides read TGTGCCAGCAGCTTGGCGGCAGGGCGAGAGACCCAGTACTTC. This codes for CASSLAAGRETQYF.